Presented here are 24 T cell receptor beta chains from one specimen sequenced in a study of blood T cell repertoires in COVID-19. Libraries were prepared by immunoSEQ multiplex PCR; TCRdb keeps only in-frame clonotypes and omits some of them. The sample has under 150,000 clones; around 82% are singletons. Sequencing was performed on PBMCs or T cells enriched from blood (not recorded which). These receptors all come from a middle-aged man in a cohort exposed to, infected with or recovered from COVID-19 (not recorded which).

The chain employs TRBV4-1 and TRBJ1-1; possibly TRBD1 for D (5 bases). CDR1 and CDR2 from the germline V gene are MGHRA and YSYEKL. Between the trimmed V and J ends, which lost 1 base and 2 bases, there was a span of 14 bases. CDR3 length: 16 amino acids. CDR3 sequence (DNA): TGCGCCAGCAGCCAAGGATCTGGGGGGGGAAACACTGAAGCTTTCTTT. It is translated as CASSQGSGGGNTEAFF.

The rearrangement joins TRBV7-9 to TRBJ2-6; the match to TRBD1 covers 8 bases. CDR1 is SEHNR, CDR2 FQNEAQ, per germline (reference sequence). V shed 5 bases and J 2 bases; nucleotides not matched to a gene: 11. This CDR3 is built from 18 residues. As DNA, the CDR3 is TGTGCCAGCAGCCCGCGGACAGGGAGCTTAGCTGGGGCCAACGTCCTGACTTTC. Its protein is CASSPRTGSLAGANVLTF.

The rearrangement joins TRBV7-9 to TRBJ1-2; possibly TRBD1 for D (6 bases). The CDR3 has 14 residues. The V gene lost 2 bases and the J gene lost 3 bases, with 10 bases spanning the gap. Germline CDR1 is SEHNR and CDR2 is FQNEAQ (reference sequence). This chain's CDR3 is CASSLSRTDYGYTF. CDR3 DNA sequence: TGTGCCAGCAGCTTATCCCGGACAGACTATGGCTACACCTTC.

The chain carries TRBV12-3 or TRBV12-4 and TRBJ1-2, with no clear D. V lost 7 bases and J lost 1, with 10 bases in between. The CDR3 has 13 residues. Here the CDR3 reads CASTHGLNYGYTF. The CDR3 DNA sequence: TGTGCCAGCACCCACGGACTTAACTATGGCTACACCTTC.

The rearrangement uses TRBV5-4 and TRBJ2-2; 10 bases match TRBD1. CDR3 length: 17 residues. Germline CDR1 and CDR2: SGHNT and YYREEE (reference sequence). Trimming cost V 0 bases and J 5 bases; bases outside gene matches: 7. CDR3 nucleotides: TGTGCCAGCAGCTTGGGAGGGGGACAGGGGAAGACCGGGGAGCTGTTTTTT. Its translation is CASSLGGGQGKTGELFF.

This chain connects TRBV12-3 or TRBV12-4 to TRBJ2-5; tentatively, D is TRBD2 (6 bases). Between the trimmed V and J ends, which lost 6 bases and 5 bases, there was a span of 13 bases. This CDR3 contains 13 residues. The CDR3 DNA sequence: TGTGCCAGCAGCCCCGGGGGAGTCGAGACCCAGTACTTC. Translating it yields CASSPGGVETQYF.

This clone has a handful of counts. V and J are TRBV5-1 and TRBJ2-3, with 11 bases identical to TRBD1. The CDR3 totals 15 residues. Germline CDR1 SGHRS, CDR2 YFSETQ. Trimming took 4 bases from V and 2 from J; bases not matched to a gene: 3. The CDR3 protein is CASSRGQGVTDTQYF. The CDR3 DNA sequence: TGCGCCAGCAGCCGGGGACAGGGGGTCACAGATACGCAGTATTTT.

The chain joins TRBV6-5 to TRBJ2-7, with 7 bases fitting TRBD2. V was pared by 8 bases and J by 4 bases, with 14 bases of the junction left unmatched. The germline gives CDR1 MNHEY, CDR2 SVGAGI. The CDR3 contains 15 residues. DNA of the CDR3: TGTGCCAGCTCTACCTCCGGGACTATGACTTACGAGCAGTACTTC. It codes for CASSTSGTMTYEQYF.

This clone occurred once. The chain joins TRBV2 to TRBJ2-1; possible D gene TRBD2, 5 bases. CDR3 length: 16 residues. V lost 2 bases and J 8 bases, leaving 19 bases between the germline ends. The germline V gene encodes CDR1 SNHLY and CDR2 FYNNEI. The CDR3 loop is CASSERTYSSGYEQFF. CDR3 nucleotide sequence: TGTGCCAGCAGTGAAAGGACCTACTCAAGCGGTTATGAGCAGTTCTTC.

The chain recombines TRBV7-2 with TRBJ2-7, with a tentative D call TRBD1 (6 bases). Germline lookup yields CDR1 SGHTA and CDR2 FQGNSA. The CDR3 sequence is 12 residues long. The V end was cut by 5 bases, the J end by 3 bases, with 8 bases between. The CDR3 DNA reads TGTGCCAGCAGCGAGACAGGCTACGAGCAGTACTTC. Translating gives CASSETGYEQYF.

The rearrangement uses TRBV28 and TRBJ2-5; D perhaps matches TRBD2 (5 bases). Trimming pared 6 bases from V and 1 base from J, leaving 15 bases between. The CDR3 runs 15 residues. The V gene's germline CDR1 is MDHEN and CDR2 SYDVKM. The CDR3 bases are TGTGCCAGCAGCAAGCTCGCGGGTATCCAAGAGACCCAGTACTTC. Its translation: CASSKLAGIQETQYF.

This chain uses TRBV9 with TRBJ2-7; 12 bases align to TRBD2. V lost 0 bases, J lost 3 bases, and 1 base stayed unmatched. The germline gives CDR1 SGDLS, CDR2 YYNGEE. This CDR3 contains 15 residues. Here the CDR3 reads CASSVETSGGYEQYF. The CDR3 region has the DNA TGTGCCAGCAGCGTAGAGACTAGCGGGGGCTACGAGCAGTACTTC.

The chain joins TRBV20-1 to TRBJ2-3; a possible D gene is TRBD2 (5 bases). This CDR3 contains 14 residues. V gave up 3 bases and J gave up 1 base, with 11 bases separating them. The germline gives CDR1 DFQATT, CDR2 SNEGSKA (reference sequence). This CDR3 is CSASGGSRTDTQYF. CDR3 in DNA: TGCAGTGCTAGTGGTGGGAGCCGCACAGATACGCAGTATTTT.

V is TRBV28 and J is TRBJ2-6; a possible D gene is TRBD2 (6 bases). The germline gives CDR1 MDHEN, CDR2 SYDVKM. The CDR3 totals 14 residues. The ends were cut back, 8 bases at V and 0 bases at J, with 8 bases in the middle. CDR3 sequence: CASGRGSGANVLTF. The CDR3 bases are TGTGCCAGCGGGCGGGGCTCTGGGGCCAACGTCCTGACTTTC.

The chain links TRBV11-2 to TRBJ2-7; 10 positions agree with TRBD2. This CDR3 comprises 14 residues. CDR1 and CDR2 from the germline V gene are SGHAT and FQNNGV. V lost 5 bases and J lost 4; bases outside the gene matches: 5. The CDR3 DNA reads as TGTGCCAGCAGCGTAAGCGGGGGGGTTTACGAGCAGTACTTC. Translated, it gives CASSVSGGVYEQYF. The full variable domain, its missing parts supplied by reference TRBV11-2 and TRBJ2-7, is EAGVAQSPRYKIIEKRQSVAFWCNPISGHATLYWYQQILGQGPKLLIQFQNNGVVDDSQLPKDRFSAERLKGVDSTLKIQPAKLEDSAVYLCASSVSGGVYEQYFGPGTRLTVT.

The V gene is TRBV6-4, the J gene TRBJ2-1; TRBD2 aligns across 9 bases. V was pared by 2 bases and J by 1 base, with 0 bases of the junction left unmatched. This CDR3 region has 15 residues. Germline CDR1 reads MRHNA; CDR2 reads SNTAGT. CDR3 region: CASSDGLASYNEQFF. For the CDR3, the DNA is TGTGCCAGCAGTGACGGACTAGCGTCCTACAATGAGCAGTTCTTC.

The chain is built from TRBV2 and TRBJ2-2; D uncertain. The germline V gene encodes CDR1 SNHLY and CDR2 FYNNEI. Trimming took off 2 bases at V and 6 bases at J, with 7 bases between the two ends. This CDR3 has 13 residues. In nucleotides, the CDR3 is TGTGCCAGCAGTGAAAAGCCGGCCGGGGAGCTGTTTTTT. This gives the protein CASSEKPAGELFF.

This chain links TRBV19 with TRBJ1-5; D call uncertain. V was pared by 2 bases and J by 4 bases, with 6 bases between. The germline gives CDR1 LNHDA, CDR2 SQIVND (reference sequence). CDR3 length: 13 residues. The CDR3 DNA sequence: TGTGCCAGTAGTATAACGGTGAATCAGCCCCAGCATTTT. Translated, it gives CASSITVNQPQHF.

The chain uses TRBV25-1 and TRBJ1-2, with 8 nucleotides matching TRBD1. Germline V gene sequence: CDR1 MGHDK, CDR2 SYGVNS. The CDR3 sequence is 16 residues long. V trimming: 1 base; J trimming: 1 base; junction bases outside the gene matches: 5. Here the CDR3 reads CASSELTGADNYGYTF. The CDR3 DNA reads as TGTGCCAGCAGTGAATTGACAGGGGCTGATAACTATGGCTACACCTTC.

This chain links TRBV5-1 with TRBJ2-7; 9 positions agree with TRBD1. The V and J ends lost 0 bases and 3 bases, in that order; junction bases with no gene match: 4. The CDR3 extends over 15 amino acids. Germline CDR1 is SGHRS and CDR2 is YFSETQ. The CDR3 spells CASSLGDREGYEQYF. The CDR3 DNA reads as TGCGCCAGCAGCTTGGGGGACAGGGAAGGCTACGAGCAGTACTTC.

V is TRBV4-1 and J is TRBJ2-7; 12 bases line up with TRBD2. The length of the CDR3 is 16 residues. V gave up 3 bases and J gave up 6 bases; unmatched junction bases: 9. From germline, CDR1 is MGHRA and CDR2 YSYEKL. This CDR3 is CASSQVTSGSLGEQYF. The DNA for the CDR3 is TGCGCCAGCAGCCAGGTGACTAGCGGGAGTTTGGGCGAGCAGTACTTC.

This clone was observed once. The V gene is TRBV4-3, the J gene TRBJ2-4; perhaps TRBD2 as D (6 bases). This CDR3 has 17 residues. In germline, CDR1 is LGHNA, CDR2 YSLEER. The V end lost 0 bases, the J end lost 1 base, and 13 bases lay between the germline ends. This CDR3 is CASSQEAGSGAKNIQYF. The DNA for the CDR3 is TGCGCCAGCAGCCAAGAAGCAGGGAGCGGGGCCAAAAACATTCAGTACTTC.

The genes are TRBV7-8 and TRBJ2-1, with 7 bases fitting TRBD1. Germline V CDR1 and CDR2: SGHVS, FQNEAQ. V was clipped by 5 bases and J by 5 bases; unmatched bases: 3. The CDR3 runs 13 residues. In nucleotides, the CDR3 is TGTGCCAGCAGCACAGGGGACCACAATGAGCAGTTCTTC. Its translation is CASSTGDHNEQFF.

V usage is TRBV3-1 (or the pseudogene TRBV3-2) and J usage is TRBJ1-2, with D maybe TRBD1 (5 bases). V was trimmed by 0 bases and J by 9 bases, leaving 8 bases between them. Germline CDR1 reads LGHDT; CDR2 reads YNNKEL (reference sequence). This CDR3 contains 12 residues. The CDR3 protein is CASSQEGRRYTF. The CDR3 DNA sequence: TGTGCCAGCAGCCAAGAGGGGCGGCGCTACACCTTC.